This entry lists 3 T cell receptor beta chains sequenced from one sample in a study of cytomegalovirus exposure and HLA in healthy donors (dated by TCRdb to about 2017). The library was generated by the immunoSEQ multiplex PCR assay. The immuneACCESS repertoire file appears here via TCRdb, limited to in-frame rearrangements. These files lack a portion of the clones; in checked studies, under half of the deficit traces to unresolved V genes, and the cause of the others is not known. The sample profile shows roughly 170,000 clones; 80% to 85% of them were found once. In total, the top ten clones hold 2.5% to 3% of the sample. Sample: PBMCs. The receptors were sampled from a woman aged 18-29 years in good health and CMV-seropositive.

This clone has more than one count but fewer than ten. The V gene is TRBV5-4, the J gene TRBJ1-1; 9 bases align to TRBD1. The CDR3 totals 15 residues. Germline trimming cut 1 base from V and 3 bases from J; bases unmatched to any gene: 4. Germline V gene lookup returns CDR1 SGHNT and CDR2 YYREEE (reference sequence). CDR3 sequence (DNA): TGTGCCAGCAGCTTGACAGGGGGCAGGGACACTGAAGCTTTCTTT. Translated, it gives CASSLTGGRDTEAFF.

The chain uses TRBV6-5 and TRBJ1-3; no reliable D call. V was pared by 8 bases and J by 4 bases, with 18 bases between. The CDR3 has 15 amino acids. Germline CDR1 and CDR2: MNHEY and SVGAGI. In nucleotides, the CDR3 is TGTGCCAGCCGATTGACCCTCTCTAGGGGAAACACCATATATTTT. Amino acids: CASRLTLSRGNTIYF.

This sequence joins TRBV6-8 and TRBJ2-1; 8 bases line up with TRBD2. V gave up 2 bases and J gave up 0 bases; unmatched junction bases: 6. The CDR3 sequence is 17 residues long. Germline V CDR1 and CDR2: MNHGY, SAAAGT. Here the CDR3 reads CASSYNQRGPSYNEQFF. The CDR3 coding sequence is TGTGCCAGCAGTTACAATCAGCGGGGGCCCTCCTACAATGAGCAGTTCTTC.